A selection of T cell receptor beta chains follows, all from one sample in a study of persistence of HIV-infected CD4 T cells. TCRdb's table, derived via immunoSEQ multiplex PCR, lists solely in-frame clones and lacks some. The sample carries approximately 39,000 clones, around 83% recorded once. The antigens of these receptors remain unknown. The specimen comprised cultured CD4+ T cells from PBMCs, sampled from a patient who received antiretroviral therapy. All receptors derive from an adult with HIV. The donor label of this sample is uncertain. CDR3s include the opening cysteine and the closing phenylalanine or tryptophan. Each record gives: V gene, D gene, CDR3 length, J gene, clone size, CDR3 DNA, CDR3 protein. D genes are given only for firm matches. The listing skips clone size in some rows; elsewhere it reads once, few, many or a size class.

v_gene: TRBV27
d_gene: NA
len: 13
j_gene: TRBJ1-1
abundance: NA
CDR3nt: TGTGCCAGCAGTTTCGGGGGCAACACTGAAGCTTTCTTT
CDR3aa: CASSFGGNTEAFF

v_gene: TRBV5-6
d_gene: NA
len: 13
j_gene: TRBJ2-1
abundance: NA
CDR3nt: TGTGCCAGCAGCCGAGACAGATACAATGAGCAGTTCTTC
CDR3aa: CASSRDRYNEQFF

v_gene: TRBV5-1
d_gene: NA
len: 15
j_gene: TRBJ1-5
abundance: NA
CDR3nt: TGCGCCAGCAGCTTGGCAGGGGAATTCGGTCAGCCCCAGCATTTT
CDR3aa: CASSLAGEFGQPQHF

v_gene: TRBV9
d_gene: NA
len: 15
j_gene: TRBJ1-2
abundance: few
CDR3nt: TGTGCCAGCAGCGAGTCCTCCGGAAGGGCCTATGGCTACACCTTC
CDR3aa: CASSESSGRAYGYTF

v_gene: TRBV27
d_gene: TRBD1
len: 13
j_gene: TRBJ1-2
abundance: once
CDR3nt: TGTGCCAGCAGTTCCCGACAGGGCTATGGCTACACCTTC
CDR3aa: CASSSRQGYGYTF

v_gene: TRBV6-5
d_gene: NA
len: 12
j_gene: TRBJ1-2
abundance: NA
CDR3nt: TGTGCCAGCCGAAGATCTAACTATGGCTACACCTTC
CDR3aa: CASRRSNYGYTF

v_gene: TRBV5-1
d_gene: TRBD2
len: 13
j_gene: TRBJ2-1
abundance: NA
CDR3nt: TGCGCCAGCAACCCAGCGGGGGGGCGTGAGCAGTTCTTC
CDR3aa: CASNPAGGREQFF

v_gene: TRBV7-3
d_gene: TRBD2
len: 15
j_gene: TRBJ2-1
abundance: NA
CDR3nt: TGTGCCAGCAGCCCACTAGCGGGGCGCTATAATGAGCAGTTCTTC
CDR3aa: CASSPLAGRYNEQFF

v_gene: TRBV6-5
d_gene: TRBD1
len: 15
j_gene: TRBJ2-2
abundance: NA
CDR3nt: TGTGCCAGCAGTTTCGTACAGGGGAGTACCGGGGAGCTGTTTTTT
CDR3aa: CASSFVQGSTGELFF

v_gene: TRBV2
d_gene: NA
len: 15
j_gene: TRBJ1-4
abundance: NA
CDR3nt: TGTGCCAGCCAAGCCCCCGGGGCAGCTAATGAAAAACTGTTTTTT
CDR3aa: CASQAPGAANEKLFF

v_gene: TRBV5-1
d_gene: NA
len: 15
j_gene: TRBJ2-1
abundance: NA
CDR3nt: TGCGCCAGCAGCGCCGTGAGGGGAATCGACAATGAGCAGTTCTTC
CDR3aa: CASSAVRGIDNEQFF

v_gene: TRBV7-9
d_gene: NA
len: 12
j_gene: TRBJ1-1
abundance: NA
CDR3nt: TGTGCCAGCAGCTGGGGGGTCCTTGAAGCTTTCTTT
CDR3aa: CASSWGVLEAFF

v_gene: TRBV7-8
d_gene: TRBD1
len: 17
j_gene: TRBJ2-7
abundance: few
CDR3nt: TGTGCCAGCAGCACACGCCTGGGGACAGGTTTGACCTACGAGCAGTACTTC
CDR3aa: CASSTRLGTGLTYEQYF

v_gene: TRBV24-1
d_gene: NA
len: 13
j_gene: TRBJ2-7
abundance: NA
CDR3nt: TGTGCCACCAGTGATTTCAACGGCCTAGTGCAGTACTTC
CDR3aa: CATSDFNGLVQYF

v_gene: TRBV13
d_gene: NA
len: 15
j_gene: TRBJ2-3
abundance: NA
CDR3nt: TGTGCCAGCAGACTAAAGGGGGAACCCACAGATACGCAGTATTTT
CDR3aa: CASRLKGEPTDTQYF

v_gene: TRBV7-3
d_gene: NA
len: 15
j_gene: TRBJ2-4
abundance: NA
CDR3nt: TGTGCCAGCAGCTTATCGGGGCACGCCAAAAACATTCAGTACTTC
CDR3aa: CASSLSGHAKNIQYF

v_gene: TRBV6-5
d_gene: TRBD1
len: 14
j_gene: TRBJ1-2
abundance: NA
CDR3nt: TGTGCCAGCACCCTAGAGGGACAGGGGGGTGGCTACACCTTC
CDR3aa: CASTLEGQGGGYTF

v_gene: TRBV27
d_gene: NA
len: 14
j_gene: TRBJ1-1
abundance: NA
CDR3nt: TGTGCCAGCAGTTTTGTTCCAGGGAGCACTGAAGCTTTCTTT
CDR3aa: CASSFVPGSTEAFF

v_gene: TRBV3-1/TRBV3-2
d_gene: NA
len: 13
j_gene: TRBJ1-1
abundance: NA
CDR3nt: TGTGCCAGCAGCCCGATCGGGGGGACTGAAGCTTTCTTT
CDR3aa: CASSPIGGTEAFF

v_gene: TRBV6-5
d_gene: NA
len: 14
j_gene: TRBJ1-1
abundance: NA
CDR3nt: TGTGCCAGCAGTTTCAAACAGGGAGGCACTGAAGCTTTCTTT
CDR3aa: CASSFKQGGTEAFF

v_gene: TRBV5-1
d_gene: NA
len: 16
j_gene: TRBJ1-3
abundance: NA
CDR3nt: TGCGCCAGCAGCTTGGGACAGCCACGCTCTGGAAACACCATATATTTT
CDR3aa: CASSLGQPRSGNTIYF

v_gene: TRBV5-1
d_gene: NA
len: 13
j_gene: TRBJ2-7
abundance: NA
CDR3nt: TGCGCCAGCAGCACGAGGACAGACTACGAGCAGTACTTC
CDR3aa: CASSTRTDYEQYF

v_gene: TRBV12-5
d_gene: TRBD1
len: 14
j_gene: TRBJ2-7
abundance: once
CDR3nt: TGTGCTAGTGGTTTGGGACAGGGGGCTTACGAGCAGTACTTC
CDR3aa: CASGLGQGAYEQYF

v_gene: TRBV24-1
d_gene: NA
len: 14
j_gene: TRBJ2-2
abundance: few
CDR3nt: TGTGCCACCAGTGGTACACCTTACACCGGGGAGCTGTTTTTT
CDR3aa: CATSGTPYTGELFF

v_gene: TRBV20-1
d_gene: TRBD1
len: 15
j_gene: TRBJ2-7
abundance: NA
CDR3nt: TGCAGTGCTAGTAAAGTACAAGAGCAGGGGGACGAGCAGTACTTC
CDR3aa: CSASKVQEQGDEQYF

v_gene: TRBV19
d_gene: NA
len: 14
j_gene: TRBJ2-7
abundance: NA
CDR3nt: TGTGCCAGTAGTATCGGGACACAAGCTTACGAGCAGTACTTC
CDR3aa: CASSIGTQAYEQYF

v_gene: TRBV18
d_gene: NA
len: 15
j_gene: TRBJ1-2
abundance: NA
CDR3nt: TGTGCCAGCTCACCACGGACAGACTCTAACTATGGCTACACCTTC
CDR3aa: CASSPRTDSNYGYTF

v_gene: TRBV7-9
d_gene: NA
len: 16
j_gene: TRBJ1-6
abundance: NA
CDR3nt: TGTGCCAGCAGCTCCAGTGCGGGTCCCCAGAATTCACCCCTCCACTTT
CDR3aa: CASSSSAGPQNSPLHF

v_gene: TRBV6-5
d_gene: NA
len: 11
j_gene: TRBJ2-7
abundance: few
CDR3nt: TGTGCCAGCAGGGAGGATTACGAGCAGTACTTC
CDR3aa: CASREDYEQYF

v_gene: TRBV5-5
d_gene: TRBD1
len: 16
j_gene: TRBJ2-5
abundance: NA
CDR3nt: TGTGCCAGCAGCTTATTACCGGGACAGGGGTTGGAGACCCAGTACTTC
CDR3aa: CASSLLPGQGLETQYF

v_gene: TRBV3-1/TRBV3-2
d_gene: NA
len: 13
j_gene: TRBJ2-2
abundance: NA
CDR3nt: TGTGCCAGCAGCCAAGTAAGGACCGGGGAGCTGTTTTTT
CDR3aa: CASSQVRTGELFF

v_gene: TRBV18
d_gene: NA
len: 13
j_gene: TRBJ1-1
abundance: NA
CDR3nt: TGTGCCAGCTCACCACTCCCGGGGGCTGAAGCTTTCTTT
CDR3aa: CASSPLPGAEAFF

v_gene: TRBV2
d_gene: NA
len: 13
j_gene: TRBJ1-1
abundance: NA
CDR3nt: TGTGCCAGCAGTGCCAGGGCGAACACTGAAGCTTTCTTT
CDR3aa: CASSARANTEAFF

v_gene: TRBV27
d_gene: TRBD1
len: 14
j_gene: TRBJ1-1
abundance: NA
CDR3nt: TGTGCCAGCAGTTTCTACAGGGGTGACACTGAAGCTTTCTTT
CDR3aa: CASSFYRGDTEAFF

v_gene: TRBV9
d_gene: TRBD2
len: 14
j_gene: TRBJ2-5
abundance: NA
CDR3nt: TGTGCCAGCAGCCTGACTAGCGGGGGACAGACCCAGTACTTC
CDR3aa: CASSLTSGGQTQYF

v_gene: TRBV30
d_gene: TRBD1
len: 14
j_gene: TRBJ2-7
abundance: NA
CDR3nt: TGTGCCTTTAAATGGACAGGGGGCATTTCCGAGCAGTACTTC
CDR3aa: CAFKWTGGISEQYF

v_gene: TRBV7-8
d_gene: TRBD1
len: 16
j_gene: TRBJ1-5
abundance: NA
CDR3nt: TGTGCCAGCAGCTTAACCCGGGACAGGGGGTATCAGCCCCAGCATTTT
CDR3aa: CASSLTRDRGYQPQHF

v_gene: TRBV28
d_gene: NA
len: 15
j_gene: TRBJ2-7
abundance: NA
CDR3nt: TGTGCCAGCAGTTTAGACGTTATGGGGCCCCACGAGCAGTACTTC
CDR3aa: CASSLDVMGPHEQYF

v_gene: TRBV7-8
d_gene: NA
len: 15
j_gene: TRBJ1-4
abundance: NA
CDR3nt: TGTGCCAGCAGCTTAGGGTCAGGGACTAATGAAAAACTGTTTTTT
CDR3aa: CASSLGSGTNEKLFF

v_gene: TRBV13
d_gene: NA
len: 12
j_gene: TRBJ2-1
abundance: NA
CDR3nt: TGTGCCAGCAGGCATAGAGGGAATGAGCAGTTCTTC
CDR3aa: CASRHRGNEQFF

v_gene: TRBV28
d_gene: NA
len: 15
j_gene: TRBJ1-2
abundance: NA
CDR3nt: TGTGCCATCGAGCCCGGGGGGGGATCTAACTATGGCTACACCTTC
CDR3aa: CAIEPGGGSNYGYTF

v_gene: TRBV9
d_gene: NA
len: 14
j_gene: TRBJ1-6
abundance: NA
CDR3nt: TGTGCCAGCAGCGGGGAAGTCAATAATTCACCCCTCCACTTT
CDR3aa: CASSGEVNNSPLHF

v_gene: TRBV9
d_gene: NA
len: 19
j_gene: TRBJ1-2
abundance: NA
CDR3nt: TGTGCCAGCAGCTTCCACCATAGCAGGGGACAAGCCGCTAACTATGGCTACACCTTC
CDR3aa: CASSFHHSRGQAANYGYTF

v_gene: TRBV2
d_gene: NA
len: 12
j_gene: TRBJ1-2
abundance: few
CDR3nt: TGTGCCAGCAGGATAAGGACAGATGGCTACACCTTC
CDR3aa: CASRIRTDGYTF

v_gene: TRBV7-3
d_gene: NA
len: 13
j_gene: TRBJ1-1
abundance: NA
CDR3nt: TGTGCCAGCAGCTTAAAGGGCAGGACTGAAGCTTTCTTT
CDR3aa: CASSLKGRTEAFF

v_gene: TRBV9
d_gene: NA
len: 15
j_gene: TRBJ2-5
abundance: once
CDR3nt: TGTGCCAGCAGCGTAGAGTCGATTGAGGGGGAGACCCAGTACTTC
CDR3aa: CASSVESIEGETQYF

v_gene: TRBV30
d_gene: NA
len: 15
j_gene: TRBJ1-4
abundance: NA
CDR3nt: TGTGCCTGGAGGTTGAGGGGGACACTTAATGAAAAACTGTTTTTT
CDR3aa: CAWRLRGTLNEKLFF

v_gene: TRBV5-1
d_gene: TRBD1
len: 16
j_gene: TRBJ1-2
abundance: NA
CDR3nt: TGCGCCAGCAGCCCTTTGAATCCGACAGGGAGCTATGGCTACACCTTC
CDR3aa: CASSPLNPTGSYGYTF

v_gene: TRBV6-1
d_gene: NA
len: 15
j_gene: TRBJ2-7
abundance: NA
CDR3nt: TGTGCCAGCAGTGAAGGACAGGTGGGGGCCTACGAGCAGTACTTC
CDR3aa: CASSEGQVGAYEQYF

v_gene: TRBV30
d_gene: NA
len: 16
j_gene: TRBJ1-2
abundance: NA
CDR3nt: TGTGCCTGGAGTTTCCCCTTGGGGACATCTTCCTATGGCTACACCTTC
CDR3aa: CAWSFPLGTSSYGYTF